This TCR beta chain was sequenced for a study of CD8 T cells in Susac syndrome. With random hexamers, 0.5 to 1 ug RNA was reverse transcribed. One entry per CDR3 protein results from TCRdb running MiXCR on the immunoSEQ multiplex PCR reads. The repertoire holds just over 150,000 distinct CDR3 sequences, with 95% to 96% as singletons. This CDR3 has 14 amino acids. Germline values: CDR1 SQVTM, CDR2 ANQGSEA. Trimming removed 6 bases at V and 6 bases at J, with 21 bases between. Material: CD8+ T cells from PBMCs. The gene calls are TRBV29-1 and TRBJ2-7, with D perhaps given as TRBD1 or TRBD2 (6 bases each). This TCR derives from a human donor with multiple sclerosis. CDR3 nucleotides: TGCAGCGTGGATTTGGGGGGCGGGTCCGGCGAGCAGTACTTC. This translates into CSVDLGGGSGEQYF.